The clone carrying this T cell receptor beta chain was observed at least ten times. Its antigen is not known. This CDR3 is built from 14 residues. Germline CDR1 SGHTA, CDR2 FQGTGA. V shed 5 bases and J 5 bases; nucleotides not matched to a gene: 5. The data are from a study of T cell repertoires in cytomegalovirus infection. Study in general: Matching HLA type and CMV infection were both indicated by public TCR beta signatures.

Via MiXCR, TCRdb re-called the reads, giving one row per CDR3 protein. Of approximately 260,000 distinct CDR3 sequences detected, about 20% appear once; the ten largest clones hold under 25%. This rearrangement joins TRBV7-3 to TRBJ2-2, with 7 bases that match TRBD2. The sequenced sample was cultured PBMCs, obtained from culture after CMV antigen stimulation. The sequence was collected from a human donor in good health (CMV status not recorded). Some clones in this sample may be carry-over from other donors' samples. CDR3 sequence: CASSPGGRTGELFF. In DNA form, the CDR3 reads TGTGCCAGCAGCCCGGGAGGACGGACCGGGGAGCTGTTTTTT.